This TCR beta chain is from a study of blood T cells in healthy people across ages (dated by TCRdb to between 2014 and 2017). Notes on the research overall: In model experiments, template switching captured about one uniquely barcoded TCR beta cDNA molecule for every two T cells. The study measured age-related changes in TCR beta repertoire diversity using deep sequencing normalized with unique cDNA molecular identifiers. Four age groups were formed from the donors: young (average approximately 17 years), middle-aged (approximately 39), aged (over 55) and long-lived (roughly 81). Donors of different ages were randomly distributed across sequencing lanes to avoid experimental bias. The study analyzed two additional independent replicas of 1 million unique cDNA reads from the same blood draw for two donors, one aged 18 to 29 and one aged 80 or older. Results the study describes overall, beyond this receptor: Total diversity estimates from one million sequenced T cells were considered lower bounds and underestimates. Compared with the aged group, the long-lived group had more naive CD4+ T cells, fewer expanded clones and increased TCR diversity, a pattern suggesting age selection. A strong correlation was found between observed TCR beta diversity and the percentage of naive T cells measured by flow cytometry. Bulk unsorted PBMC profiling prevented conclusive comparison of naive and antigen-experienced compartments. Donor CMV infection status was unknown, potentially confounding age-related changes in expanded clonotypes. Observed TCR beta diversity per million T cells fell roughly linearly with age, and a significant reduction was already apparent by age approximately 40.

A note on this clonotype: This receptor's antigen is unknown. Within one base of it there is no much larger clone, and no base qualities were kept.

The roughly 37 donors, aged about 6 to 90 years, were systemically healthy Caucasian individuals from Russia. Around 10 milliliters of peripheral blood were drawn from each donor into EDTA-treated Vacutainer tubes. Ficoll-Paque density-gradient centrifugation was used to isolate PBMCs, with at least 6.5 million per sample. Trizol reagent was used to extract total RNA from PBMCs, with at least 6 micrograms per sample. For every donor, flow cytometry on a PBMC aliquot measured the percentage of naive CD45RAhigh/CD27high T cells. There are 12 amino acids in the CDR3, from cysteine to phenylalanine inclusive. The kept DNA is CDR3 alone, 36 bases in frame from the first base. The germline ends are 9 bases apart after V is trimmed by 5 bases and J by 5 bases. The germline V gene (reference sequence) specifies LNHNV as CDR1 and YYDKDF as CDR2. Receptor amplification or capture employed 5' RACE. Sequencing was carried out with an Illumina HiSeq 2500. The second PCR ran for roughly 7 to 11 cycles and used a J-beta primer mix along with a sample-barcoded 5' primer. Each TCR beta cDNA molecule received a unique molecular identifier from a template-switch 5' adaptor carrying 12 random nucleotides. Each sample yielded at least 3 million CDR3-containing paired-end reads. First-strand cDNA synthesis was performed from all RNA using the Mint cDNA synthesis kit, with priming by a TRBC-specific oligonucleotide. Following uracil-DNA glycosylase treatment, a first 18-cycle PCR with universal primers M1SS and BC2_uni_R was performed on all cDNA. The original methods were these. For normalization, 1 million high-quality reads, each with a distinct molecular identifier, were randomly selected from each sample. Reads sharing molecular identifiers were discarded rather than binned into consensus sequences. CDR3 identification, clonotype clustering and error correction used MiTCR with a Q25 quality threshold and the strictest error-elimination algorithm. A nonparametric unseen species model with Euler transformation was used to estimate a lower bound on total TCR beta diversity. TCRdb ran its own pipeline on the public reads, namely fastp trimming at Q25 and MiXCR clone calling, and kept in-frame beta chains. Rows are unified per CDR3 protein, each entry keeping the most common DNA and genes. The V and J calls were determined by TCRdb, not by the authors. This sample gives about 1.8 million distinct CDR3 sequences in total; roughly 50% of them show up just once. The leading ten clones occupy less than 2.5% of the sample.

Sequenced input: blood. This TCR came from a woman aged 40 to 49 in good health. The rearrangement combines TRBV15 with TRBJ2-5; no confident D gene assignment can be made. DNA sequence: TGTGCCACCAGCCCGTTATCGGAGACCCAGTACTTC. Translation gives CATSPLSETQYF.